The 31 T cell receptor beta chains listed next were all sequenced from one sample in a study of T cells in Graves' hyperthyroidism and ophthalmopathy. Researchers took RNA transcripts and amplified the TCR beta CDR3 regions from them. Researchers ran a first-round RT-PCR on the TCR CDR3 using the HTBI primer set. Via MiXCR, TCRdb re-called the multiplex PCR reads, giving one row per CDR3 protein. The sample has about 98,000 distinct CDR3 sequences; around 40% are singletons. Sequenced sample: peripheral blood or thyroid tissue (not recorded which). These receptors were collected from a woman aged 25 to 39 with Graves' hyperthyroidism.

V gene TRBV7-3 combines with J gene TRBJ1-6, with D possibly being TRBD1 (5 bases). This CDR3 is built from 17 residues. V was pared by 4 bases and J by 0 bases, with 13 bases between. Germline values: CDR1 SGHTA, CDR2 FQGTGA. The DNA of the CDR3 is TGTGCCAGCAGCTGGGGCTCCGGGAGCTCCTATAATTCACCCCTCCACTTT. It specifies CASSWGSGSSYNSPLHF.

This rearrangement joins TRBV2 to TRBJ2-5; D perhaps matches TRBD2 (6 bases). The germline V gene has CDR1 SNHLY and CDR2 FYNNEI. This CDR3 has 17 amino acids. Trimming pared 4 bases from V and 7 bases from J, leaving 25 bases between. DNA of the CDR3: TGTGCCAGCAGTGGGGAAGTAGCGGCTACTAGAATGCGGACCCAGTACTTC. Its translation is CASSGEVAATRMRTQYF.

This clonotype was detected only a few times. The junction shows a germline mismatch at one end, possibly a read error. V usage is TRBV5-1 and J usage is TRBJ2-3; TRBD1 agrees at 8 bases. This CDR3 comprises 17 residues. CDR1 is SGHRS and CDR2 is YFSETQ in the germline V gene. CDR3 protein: CASSYTGGDEVTGTQYF. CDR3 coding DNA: TGCGCCAGCAGTTACACAGGGGGAGACGAGGTTACAGGTACGCAGTATTTT.

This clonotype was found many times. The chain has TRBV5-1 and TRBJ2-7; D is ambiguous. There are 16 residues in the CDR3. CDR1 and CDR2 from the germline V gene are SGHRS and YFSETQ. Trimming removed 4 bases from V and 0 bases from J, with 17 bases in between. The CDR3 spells CASSPYLGSTSYEQYF. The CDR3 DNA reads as TGCGCCAGCAGCCCCTACCTTGGCTCCACCTCCTACGAGCAGTACTTC. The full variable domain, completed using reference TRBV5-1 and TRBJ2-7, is KAGVTQTPRYLIKTRGQQVTLSCSPISGHRSVSWYQQTPGQGLQFLFEYFSETQRNKGNFPGRFSGRQFSNSRSEMNVSTLELGDSALYLCASSPYLGSTSYEQYFGPGTRLTVT.

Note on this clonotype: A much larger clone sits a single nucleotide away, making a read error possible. The CDR3 reads CASGLRGAETQYF. CDR3 in DNA: TGTGCCAGCGGCCTGCGGGGGGCAGAGACCCAGTACTTC. The chain combines TRBV7-8 with TRBJ2-5; 8 nucleotides align to TRBD2. The germline gives CDR1 SGHVS, CDR2 FQNEAQ. This CDR3 spans 13 amino acids. Trimming cost V 8 bases and J 4 bases; bases outside gene matches: 6.

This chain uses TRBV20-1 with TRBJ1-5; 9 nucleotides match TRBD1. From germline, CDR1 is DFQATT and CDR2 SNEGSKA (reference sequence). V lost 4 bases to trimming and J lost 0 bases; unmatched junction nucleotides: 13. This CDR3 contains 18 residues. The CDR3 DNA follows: TGCAGTGCTACCCCCACCCGGACAGGGGCCTATAGCAATCAGCCCCAGCATTTT. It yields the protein CSATPTRTGAYSNQPQHF.

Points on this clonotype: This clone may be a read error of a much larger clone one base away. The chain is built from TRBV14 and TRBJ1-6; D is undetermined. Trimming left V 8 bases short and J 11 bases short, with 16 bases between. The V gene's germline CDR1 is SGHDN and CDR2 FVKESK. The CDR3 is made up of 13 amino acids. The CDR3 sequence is CASSERLRAPLHF. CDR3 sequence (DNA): TGTGCCAGCTCAGAAAGACTCCGAGCACCCCTCCACTTT.

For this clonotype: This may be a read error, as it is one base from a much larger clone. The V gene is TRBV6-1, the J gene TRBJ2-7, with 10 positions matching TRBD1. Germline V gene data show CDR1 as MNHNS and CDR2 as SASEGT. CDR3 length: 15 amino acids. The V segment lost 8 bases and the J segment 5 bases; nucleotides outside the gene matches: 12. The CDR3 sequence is CASPPERQGADEQYF. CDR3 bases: TGTGCCAGCCCACCAGAGAGACAGGGGGCGGACGAGCAGTACTTC.

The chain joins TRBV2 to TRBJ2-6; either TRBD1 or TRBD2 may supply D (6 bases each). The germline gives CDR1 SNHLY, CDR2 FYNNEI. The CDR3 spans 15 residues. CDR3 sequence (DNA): TGTGCTACCGAGGGGGGTTACTCTGGGGCCAACGTCCTGACTTTC. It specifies CATEGGYSGANVLTF.

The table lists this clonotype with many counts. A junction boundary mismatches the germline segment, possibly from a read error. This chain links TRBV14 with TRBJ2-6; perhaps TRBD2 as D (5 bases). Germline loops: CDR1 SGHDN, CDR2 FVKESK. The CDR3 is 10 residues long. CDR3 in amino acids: CASRPSGLSF. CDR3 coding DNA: TGTGCCAGCAGGCCCTCCGGACTGAGTTTC.

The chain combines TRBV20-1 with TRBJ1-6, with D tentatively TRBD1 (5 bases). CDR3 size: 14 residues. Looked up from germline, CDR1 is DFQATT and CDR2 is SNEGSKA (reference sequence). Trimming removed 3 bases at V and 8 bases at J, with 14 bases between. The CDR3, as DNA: TGCAGTGCTAGCAGCTTTGGCAGGGATTCACCCCTCCACTTT. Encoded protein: CSASSFGRDSPLHF.

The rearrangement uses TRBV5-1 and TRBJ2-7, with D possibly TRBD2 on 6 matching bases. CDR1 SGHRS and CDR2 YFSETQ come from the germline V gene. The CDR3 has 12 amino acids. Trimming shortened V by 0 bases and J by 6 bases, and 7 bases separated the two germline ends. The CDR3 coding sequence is TGCGCCAGCAGCTTGGTGCGGGGCGAGCAGTACTTC. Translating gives CASSLVRGEQYF.

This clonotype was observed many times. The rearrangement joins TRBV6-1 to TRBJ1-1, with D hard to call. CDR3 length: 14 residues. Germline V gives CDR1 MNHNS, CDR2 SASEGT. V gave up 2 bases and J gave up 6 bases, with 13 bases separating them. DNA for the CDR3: TGTGCCAGCAGTGAAATCGGCAGATCGGCTGAAGCTTTCTTT. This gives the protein CASSEIGRSAEAFF.

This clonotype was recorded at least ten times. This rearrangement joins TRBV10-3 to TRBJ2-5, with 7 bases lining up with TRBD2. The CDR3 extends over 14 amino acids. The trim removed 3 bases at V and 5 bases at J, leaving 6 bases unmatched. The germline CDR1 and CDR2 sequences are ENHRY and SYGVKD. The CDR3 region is CAISDGLERETQYF. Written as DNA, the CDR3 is TGTGCCATCAGTGACGGACTAGAACGGGAGACCCAGTACTTC.

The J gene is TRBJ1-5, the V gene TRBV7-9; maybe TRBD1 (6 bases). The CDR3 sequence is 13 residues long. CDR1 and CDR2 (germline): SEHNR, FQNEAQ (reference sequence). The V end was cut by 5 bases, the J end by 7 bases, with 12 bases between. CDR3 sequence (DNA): TGTGCCAGCAGCCGAAGGCAGGGGCAGCCCCAGCATTTT. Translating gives CASSRRQGQPQHF.

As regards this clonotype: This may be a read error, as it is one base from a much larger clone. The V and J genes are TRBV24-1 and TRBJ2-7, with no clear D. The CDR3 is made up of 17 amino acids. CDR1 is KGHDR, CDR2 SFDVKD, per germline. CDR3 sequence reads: CASSEALRSTLPYEQYF. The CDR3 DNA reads TGTGCCAGCAGTGAAGCGCTTCGGAGCACCCTCCCCTACGAGCAGTACTTC.

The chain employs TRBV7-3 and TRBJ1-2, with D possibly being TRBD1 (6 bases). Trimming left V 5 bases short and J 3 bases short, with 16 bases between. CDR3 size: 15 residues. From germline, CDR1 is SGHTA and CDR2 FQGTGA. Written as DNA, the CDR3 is TGTGCCAGCAGCCAACCGGACAGTTGGGACTATGGCTACACCTTC. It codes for CASSQPDSWDYGYTF.

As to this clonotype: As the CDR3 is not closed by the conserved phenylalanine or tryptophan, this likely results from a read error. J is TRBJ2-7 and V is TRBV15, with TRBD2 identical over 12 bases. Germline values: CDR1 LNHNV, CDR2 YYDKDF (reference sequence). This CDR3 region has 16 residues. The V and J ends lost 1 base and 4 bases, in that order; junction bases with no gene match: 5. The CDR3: CATSRGLAGGPYEQYP. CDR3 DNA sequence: TGTGCCACCAGCAGAGGGCTAGCGGGAGGGCCTTACGAGCAGTACCCC.

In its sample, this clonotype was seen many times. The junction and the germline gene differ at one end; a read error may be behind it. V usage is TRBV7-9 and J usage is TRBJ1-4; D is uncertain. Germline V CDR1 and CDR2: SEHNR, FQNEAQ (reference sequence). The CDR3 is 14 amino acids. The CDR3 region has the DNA TGTGCCATCAGCTTACTTCTCCTTAATGAAAAACTGTTTTTT. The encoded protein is CAISLLLLNEKLFF.

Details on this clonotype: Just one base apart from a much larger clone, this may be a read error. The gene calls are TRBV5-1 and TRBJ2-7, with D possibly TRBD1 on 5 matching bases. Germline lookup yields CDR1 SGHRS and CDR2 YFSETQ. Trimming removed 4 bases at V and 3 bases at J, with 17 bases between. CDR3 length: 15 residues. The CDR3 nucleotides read TGCGCCAGCAGCCGGGCTACCCAAAGGGGCTACGAGCAGTACTTC. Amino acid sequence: CASSRATQRGYEQYF.

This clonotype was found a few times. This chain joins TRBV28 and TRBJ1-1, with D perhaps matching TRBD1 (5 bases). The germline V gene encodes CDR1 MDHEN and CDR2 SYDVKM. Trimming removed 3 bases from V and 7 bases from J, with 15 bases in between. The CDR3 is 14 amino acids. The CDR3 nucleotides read TGTGCCAGCAGTTTTCTTTGGGGACCAAGTGAAGCTTTCTTT. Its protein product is CASSFLWGPSEAFF.

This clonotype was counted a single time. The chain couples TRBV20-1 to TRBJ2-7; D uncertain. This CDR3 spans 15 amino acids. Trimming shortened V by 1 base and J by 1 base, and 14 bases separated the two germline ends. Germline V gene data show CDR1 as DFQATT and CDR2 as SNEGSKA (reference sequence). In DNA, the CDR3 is TGCAGTGCTAGAGCACCCCGACTCTGGTCCTACGAGCAGTACTTC. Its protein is CSARAPRLWSYEQYF.

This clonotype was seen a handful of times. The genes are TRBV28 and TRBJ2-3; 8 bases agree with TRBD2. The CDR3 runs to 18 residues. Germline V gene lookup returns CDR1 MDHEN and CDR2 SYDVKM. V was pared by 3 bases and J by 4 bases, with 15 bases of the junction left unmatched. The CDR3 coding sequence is TGTGCCAGCAGTTTGGAGCTAGCGGGCGGACCTCTGGCAGATACGCAGTATTTT. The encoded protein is CASSLELAGGPLADTQYF.

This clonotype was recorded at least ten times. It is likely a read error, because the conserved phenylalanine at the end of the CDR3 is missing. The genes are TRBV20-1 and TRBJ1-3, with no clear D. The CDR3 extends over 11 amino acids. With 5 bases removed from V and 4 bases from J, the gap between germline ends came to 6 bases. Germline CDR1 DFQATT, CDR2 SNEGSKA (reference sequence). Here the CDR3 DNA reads TGCAGTGCTCACGGGGGAAACACCATATATTCT. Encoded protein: CSAHGGNTIYS.

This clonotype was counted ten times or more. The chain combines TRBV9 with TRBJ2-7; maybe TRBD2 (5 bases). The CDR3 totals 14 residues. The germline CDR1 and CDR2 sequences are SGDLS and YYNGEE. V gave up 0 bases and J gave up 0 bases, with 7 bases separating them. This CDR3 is CASSVATSSYEQYF. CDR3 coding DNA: TGTGCCAGCAGCGTAGCCACTAGCTCCTACGAGCAGTACTTC.

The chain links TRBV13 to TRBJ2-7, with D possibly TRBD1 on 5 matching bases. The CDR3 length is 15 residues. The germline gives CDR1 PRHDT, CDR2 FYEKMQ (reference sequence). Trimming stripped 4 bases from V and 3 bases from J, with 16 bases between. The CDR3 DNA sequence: TGTGCCAGCAGCTCATTTCAGGGATGGAACTACGAGCAGTACTTC. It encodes CASSSFQGWNYEQYF.

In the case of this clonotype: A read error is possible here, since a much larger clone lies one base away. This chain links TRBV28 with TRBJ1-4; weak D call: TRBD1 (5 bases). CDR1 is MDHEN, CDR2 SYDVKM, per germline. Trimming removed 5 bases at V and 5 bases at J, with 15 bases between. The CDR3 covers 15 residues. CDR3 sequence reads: CASSVPGRPNEKLFF. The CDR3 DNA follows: TGTGCCAGCAGTGTCCCGGGACGCCCAAATGAAAAACTGTTTTTT.

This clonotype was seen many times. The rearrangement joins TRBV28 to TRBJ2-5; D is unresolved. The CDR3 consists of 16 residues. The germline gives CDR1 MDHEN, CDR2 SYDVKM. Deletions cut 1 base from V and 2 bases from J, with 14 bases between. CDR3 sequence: CASSLFRQEIQETQYF. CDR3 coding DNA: TGTGCCAGCAGTTTATTCCGGCAGGAGATACAAGAGACCCAGTACTTC.

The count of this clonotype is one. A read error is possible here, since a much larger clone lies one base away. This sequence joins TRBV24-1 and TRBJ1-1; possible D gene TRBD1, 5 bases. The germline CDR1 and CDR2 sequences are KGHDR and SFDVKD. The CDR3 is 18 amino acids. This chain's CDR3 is CTSRLPQGISTQNTEAFF. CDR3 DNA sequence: TGTACCAGCAGACTTCCTCAGGGCATCAGCACCCAGAACACTGAAGCTTTCTTT.

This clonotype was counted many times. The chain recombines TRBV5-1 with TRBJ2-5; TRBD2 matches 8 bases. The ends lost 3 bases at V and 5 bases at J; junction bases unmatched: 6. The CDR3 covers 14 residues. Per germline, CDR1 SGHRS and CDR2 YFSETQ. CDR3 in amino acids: CASSSGTRGETQYF. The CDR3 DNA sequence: TGCGCCAGCAGCTCTGGGACTAGAGGGGAGACCCAGTACTTC.

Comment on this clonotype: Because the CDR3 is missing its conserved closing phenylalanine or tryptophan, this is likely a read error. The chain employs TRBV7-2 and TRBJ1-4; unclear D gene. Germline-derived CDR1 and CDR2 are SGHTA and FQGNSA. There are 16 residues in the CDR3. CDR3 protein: CASSYASGSGNEKLFS. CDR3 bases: TGTGCCAGCAGCTATGCTTCGGGGTCTGGGAATGAGAAACTGTTTTCT.